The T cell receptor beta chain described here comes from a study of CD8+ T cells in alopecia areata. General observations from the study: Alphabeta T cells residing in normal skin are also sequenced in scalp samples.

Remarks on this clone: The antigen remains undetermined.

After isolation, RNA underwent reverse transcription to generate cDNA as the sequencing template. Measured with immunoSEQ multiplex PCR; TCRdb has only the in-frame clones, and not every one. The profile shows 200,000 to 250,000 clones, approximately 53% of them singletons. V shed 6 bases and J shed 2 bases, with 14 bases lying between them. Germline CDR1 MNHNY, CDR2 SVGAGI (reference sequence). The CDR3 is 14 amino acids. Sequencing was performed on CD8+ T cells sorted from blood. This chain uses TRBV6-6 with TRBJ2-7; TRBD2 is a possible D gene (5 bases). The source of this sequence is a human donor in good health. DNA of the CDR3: TGTGCCAGCAGGCCGTTCGGGGAAGCCTACGAGCAGTACTTC. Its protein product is CASRPFGEAYEQYF.